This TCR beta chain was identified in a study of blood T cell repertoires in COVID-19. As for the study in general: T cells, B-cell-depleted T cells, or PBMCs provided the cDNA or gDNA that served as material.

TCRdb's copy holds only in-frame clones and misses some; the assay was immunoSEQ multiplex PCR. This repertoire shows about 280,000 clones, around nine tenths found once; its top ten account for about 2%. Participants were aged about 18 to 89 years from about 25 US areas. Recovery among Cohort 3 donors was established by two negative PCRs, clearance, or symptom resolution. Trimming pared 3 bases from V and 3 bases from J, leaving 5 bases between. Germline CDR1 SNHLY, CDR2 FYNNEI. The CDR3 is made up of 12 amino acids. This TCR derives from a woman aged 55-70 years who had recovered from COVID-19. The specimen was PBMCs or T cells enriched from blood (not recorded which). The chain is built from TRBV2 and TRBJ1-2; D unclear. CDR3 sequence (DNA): TGTGCCAGCAGTGACGTCCACTATGGCTACACCTTC. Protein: CASSDVHYGYTF.